Reported below is one TCR beta chain. Its specificity is not known. The data originate from a study of response to subunit inactivated influenza vaccine. Study-wide points: Each seasonal influenza vaccination, the authors suggested, recruits few new T cells.

Via MiXCR, TCRdb re-called the RT-PCR reads, giving one row per CDR3 protein. The table shows about 610,000 distinct CDR3 sequences, with 13% to 15% occurring only once. Germline values: CDR1 MDHEN, CDR2 SYDVKM. The V gene lost 6 bases and the J gene lost 2 bases, with 14 bases spanning the gap. The CDR3 spans 14 residues. The V gene is TRBV28, the J gene TRBJ2-7; D is perhaps TRBD1 or TRBD2 (5 bases each). The TCR originated in a man aged 45-60 years who received an inactivated influenza vaccine. Sample: PBMCs from blood, taken roughly 12 days after vaccination. The CDR3 is CASRQSGGTYEQYF. Here the CDR3 DNA reads TGTGCCAGCAGACAATCTGGGGGTACCTACGAGCAGTACTTC.